This TCR beta chain derives from a study of blood T cell repertoires in COVID-19. Study-level information: PBMCs, B-cell-depleted T cells, or T cells were the source of the cDNA or gDNA that made up the material.

In the authors' workflow: For nucleated cells, counts were estimated from reference gene primer amplification. Here immunoSEQ multiplex PCR was the method, and the copy in TCRdb shows in-frame clones only, minus some. That table supplies the V and J calls and clone size; D and trimming were determined from the DNA. The sample shows about 160,000 clones, almost 85% of them seen only once. The germline V gene has CDR1 LNHDA and CDR2 SQIVND (reference sequence). Trimming cost V 5 bases and J 7 bases, with 12 bases left between them. The CDR3 consists of 13 residues. Sequenced input: peripheral blood. This TCR came from a woman aged 80 or over with acute or convalescent COVID-19. The chain employs TRBV19 and TRBJ1-5; D is undetermined. The CDR3 is CASSGWEEQPQHF. The CDR3 DNA follows: TGTGCCAGTAGTGGTTGGGAGGAACAGCCCCAGCATTTT.